The 23 T cell receptor beta chains given below trace back to one sample, sequenced in a study of neurological immune-mediated disorders. TCRdb recomputed calls from the 5' RACE reads with MiXCR, one row per CDR3 protein. The data hold about 66,000 distinct CDR3 sequences, with under 5% observed a single time. Sequenced input: PBMCs. The origin of the receptors is a man aged 30 to 39 with multiple sclerosis.

As for this clonotype: A much bigger clone sits one base away, suggesting this may be a read error. This sequence joins TRBV20-1 and TRBJ1-1, with D unclear. The CDR3 has 15 residues. V lost 2 bases and J 0 bases, leaving 13 bases between the germline ends. The germline V gene has CDR1 DFQATT and CDR2 SNEGSKA (reference sequence). The CDR3 DNA sequence: TGCAGTGCTAGAAAGCCGGGCAGGCTGAACACTGAAGCTTTCTTT. It translates to CSARKPGRLNTEAFF.

This clonotype was counted at least ten times. In nucleotides, the CDR3 is TGTGCCAGCACCGCCTTTTCGGGGGCTGGCGATACGCAGTATTTT. This encodes CASTAFSGAGDTQYF. J is TRBJ2-3 and V is TRBV27; the D gene could be TRBD1 or TRBD2 (6 bases each). The CDR3 spans 15 residues. Germline CDR1 and CDR2: MNHEY and SMNVEV (reference sequence). With 7 bases removed from V and 6 bases from J, the gap between germline ends came to 20 bases.

The sample holds many counts of this clonotype. The chain employs TRBV4-1 and TRBJ2-1; 10 bases fit TRBD2. The V and J ends lost 3 bases and 15 bases, in that order; junction bases with no gene match: 14. The CDR3 runs 15 residues. Germline loops: CDR1 MGHRA, CDR2 YSYEKL. The CDR3 nucleotides are TGCGCCAGCAGCCAGGCGGCTAGCGGGGGCCCTGGGCTGTTCTTC. It codes for CASSQAASGGPGLFF.

This clonotype was found many times. V gene TRBV9 combines with J gene TRBJ2-7; weak D call: TRBD1 (6 bases). Trimming cost V 3 bases and J 3 bases, with 13 bases left between them. Germline V lookup: CDR1 SGDLS, CDR2 YYNGEE. The CDR3 runs 14 residues. The CDR3 protein is CASSAGTYNYEQYF. In DNA, the CDR3 is TGTGCCAGCAGCGCGGGGACATATAACTACGAGCAGTACTTC.

This clonotype was observed many times. CDR3 sequence reads: CASGLDRTYEQYF. The CDR3 bases are TGTGCTAGTGGTTTGGACAGAACCTACGAGCAGTACTTC. V gene TRBV12-5 combines with J gene TRBJ2-7, with D uncertain. V lost 1 base to trimming and J lost 2 bases, with 6 bases between them. CDR1 and CDR2 from the germline V gene are LGHNT and FRNRAP. This CDR3 is 13 amino acids long.

This clonotype was recorded many times. The chain combines TRBV7-6 with TRBJ2-3, with 8 bases aligning to TRBD2. Trimming removed 5 bases from V and 4 bases from J; junction bases left unmatched: 11. This CDR3 region has 16 residues. Germline V gene lookup returns CDR1 SGHVS and CDR2 FNYEAQ. The CDR3 loop is CASSPISSGGPDTQYF. In DNA form, the CDR3 reads TGTGCCAGCAGCCCCATCTCGAGCGGGGGACCAGATACGCAGTATTTT.

The V gene is TRBV5-1, the J gene TRBJ1-1; tentatively, D is TRBD1 (5 bases). The CDR3 has 15 amino acids. Per the germline V gene, CDR1 is SGHRS and CDR2 is YFSETQ. V shed 0 bases and J shed 6 bases, with 15 bases lying between them. CDR3 residues: CASSLVGPGRAEAFF. Here the CDR3 DNA reads TGCGCCAGCAGCTTGGTGGGGCCAGGGAGGGCTGAAGCTTTCTTT.

In its sample, this clonotype was seen many times. The rearrangement links TRBV5-5 to TRBJ2-7; maybe TRBD2 (5 bases). The CDR3 length is 12 residues. Germline CDR1 and CDR2: SGHKS and YYEKEE (reference sequence). Trimming shortened V by 3 bases and J by 3 bases, and 7 bases separated the two germline ends. The CDR3 spells CASSSAGYEQYF. The CDR3 DNA follows: TGTGCCAGCAGCTCGGCGGGCTACGAGCAGTACTTC.

At least ten counts were recorded for this clonotype. The genes are TRBV5-1 and TRBJ2-3; TRBD2 aligns across 11 bases. The germline V gene has CDR1 SGHRS and CDR2 YFSETQ. The CDR3 extends over 15 amino acids. Trimming removed 4 bases from V and 6 bases from J; junction bases left unmatched: 7. The CDR3 DNA reads as TGCGCCAGCAGCCGTGCTACTAGCGGGGGCGATACGCAGTATTTT. It translates to CASSRATSGGDTQYF.

This clonotype was recorded at least ten times. The chain employs TRBV7-2 and TRBJ1-1; D call uncertain. CDR1 is SGHTA and CDR2 is FQGNSA in the germline V gene. There are 12 residues in the CDR3. Trimming stripped 2 bases from V and 7 bases from J, with 8 bases between. CDR3 amino acids: CASSLRWDEAFF. DNA of the CDR3: TGTGCCAGCAGCTTAAGATGGGATGAAGCTTTCTTT.

In its sample, this clonotype was seen many times. The V call is TRBV5-1, the J call TRBJ2-7; the D call may be TRBD1 or TRBD2 (5 bases each). V gave up 6 bases and J gave up 6 bases, with 16 bases separating them. Germline-derived CDR1 and CDR2 are SGHRS and YFSETQ. This CDR3 region has 13 residues. CDR3 sequence reads: CASNSGAGPEQYF. CDR3 coding DNA: TGCGCCAGCAACTCCGGGGCAGGGCCCGAGCAGTACTTC.

At least ten counts were recorded for this clonotype. This sequence joins TRBV11-2 and TRBJ1-1; TRBD1 agrees at 7 bases. The germline V gene encodes CDR1 SGHAT and CDR2 FQNNGV. The J segment lost 4 bases and the V segment lost 3 bases, leaving 2 bases of the junction unmatched. The CDR3 loop spans 13 amino acids. The chain's CDR3 is CASSFRGSTEAFF. The CDR3 coding sequence is TGTGCCAGCAGCTTCAGGGGGAGCACTGAAGCTTTCTTT.

This clonotype has a count of ten or more. The chain joins TRBV20-1 to TRBJ1-5, with D tentatively TRBD1 (6 bases). This CDR3 is 13 amino acids long. Trimming removed 1 base from V and 6 bases from J, with 10 bases in between. The germline V gene has CDR1 DFQATT and CDR2 SNEGSKA (reference sequence). The CDR3 region is CSARVTGTQPQHF. The CDR3 coding sequence is TGCAGTGCTAGAGTCACAGGGACTCAGCCCCAGCATTTT.

The table lists this clonotype with many counts. V is TRBV6-6 and J is TRBJ2-1; D remains unclear. Germline V gene lookup returns CDR1 MNHNY and CDR2 SVGAGI (reference sequence). This CDR3 comprises 14 residues. V was cut by 4 bases and J by 1 base, with 8 bases left in between. In DNA form, the CDR3 reads TGTGCCAGCAGTTGGGCCAGTTCCTACAATGAGCAGTTCTTC. This sequence encodes CASSWASSYNEQFF.

This chain connects TRBV5-5 to TRBJ2-7, with TRBD1 identical over 7 bases. V shed 0 bases, J shed 4 bases, and the junction held 7 bases outside the gene matches. Per the germline V gene, CDR1 is SGHKS and CDR2 is YYEKEE (reference sequence). The CDR3 runs to 15 residues. The CDR3 DNA is TGTGCCAGCAGCTTGGCTGTGACAGGGCCTTACGAGCAGTACGTC. Protein product: CASSLAVTGPYEQYV.

This clonotype has ten or more counts. The J gene is TRBJ2-2, the V gene TRBV20-1, with 9 nucleotides matching TRBD2. V was clipped by 6 bases and J by 3 bases; unmatched bases: 2. The germline V gene encodes CDR1 DFQATT and CDR2 SNEGSKA (reference sequence). The CDR3 consists of 13 residues. DNA for the CDR3: TGCAGTGCGCGGACTAGCGACACCGGGGAGCTGTTTTTT. Its translation: CSARTSDTGELFF.

This clonotype was counted many times. The J gene is TRBJ1-2, the V gene TRBV9, with D unresolved. CDR1 SGDLS and CDR2 YYNGEE come from the germline V gene. CDR3 length equals 14 residues. V lost 4 bases to trimming and J lost 2 bases, with 12 bases between them. The CDR3 protein is CASSSRTENYGYTF. For the CDR3, the DNA is TGTGCCAGCAGCTCGCGGACCGAGAACTATGGCTACACCTTC.

This rearrangement joins TRBV20-1 to TRBJ2-7, with no clear D. CDR1 and CDR2 (germline): DFQATT, SNEGSKA (reference sequence). Trimming took off 3 bases at V and 7 bases at J, with 10 bases between the two ends. This CDR3 spans 11 amino acids. The CDR3 sequence is CSASLSREQYF. In DNA form, the CDR3 reads TGCAGTGCTAGTTTGTCGAGAGAGCAGTACTTC.

This clonotype was counted only a few times. The rearrangement uses TRBV20-1 and TRBJ2-3, with TRBD2 matching over 7 bases. The CDR3 has 11 residues. The germline V gene encodes CDR1 DFQATT and CDR2 SNEGSKA (reference sequence). The CDR3 loop is CSSAGDRTQYF. The DNA for the CDR3 is TGCAGCTCCGCGGGGGATAGGACGCAGTATTTT.

The chain couples TRBV12-3 or TRBV12-4 to TRBJ1-5; D perhaps matches TRBD1 (6 bases). V was clipped by 3 bases and J by 7 bases, with 10 bases between them. The CDR3 runs 13 residues. CDR3 bases: TGTGCCAGCAGTTTGGGGAGGGGGCAGCCCCAGCATTTT. This encodes CASSLGRGQPQHF.

Ten or more counts support this clonotype. V is TRBV20-1 and J is TRBJ1-2, with D possibly matching TRBD1 (5 bases). This CDR3 is 12 amino acids long. V was trimmed by 5 bases and J by 4 bases, leaving 11 bases between them. The germline CDR1 and CDR2 sequences are DFQATT and SNEGSKA (reference sequence). The CDR3 DNA follows: TGCAGTGCTGAAGGGGAGGGCTATGGCTACACCTTC. As protein: CSAEGEGYGYTF.

At least ten counts were recorded for this clonotype. The chain has TRBV20-1 and TRBJ1-1, with 7 bases matching TRBD1. With V trimmed by 5 bases and J by 10 bases, 19 bases remained unmatched. Germline values: CDR1 DFQATT, CDR2 SNEGSKA (reference sequence). The CDR3 contains 15 residues. CDR3 region: CSAAHTGRPGGRAFF. CDR3 DNA sequence: TGCAGTGCTGCCCACACGGGACGGCCAGGGGGGAGAGCTTTCTTT.

The sample holds many counts of this clonotype. This chain uses TRBV27 with TRBJ1-1, with 8 bases lining up with TRBD1. CDR1 and CDR2 from the germline V gene are MNHEY and SMNVEV (reference sequence). The CDR3 has 15 residues. Trimming cost V 2 bases and J 3 bases; bases outside gene matches: 5. CDR3 loop: CASSLGQGAHTEAFF. CDR3 DNA: TGTGCCAGCAGTTTAGGGCAGGGGGCGCACACTGAAGCTTTCTTT.